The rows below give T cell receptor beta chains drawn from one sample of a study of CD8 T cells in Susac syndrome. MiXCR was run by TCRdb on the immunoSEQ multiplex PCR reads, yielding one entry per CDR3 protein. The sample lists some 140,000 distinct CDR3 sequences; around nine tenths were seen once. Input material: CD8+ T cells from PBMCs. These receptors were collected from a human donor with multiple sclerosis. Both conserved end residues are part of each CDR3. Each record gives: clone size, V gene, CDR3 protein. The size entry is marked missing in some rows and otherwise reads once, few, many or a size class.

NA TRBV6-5 CASSYPPEDTQYF
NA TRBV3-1 CASSQDREGLQETQYF
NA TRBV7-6 CASSPGSLGVSNQPQHF
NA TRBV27 CASRLRGLAGGNQETQYF
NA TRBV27 CASSLALSGSVEDEQFF
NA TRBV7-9 CASRDHYNEQFF
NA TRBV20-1 CSAGEGQAYEQYF
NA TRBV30 CAWSTGDPGELFF
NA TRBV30 CALTGTGGSPLHF
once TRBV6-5 CASSYGAQNQPQHF
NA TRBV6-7 CASSTSSGSSYNEQFF
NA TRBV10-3 CAISVQTGHYEQYF
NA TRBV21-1 CASSKVRDRLSSYEQYF
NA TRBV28 CASSWDRDRSPYEQYF
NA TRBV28 CASARRDGGDYGYTF
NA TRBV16 CASSATGGDEQYF
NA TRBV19 CASWDVSTEAFF
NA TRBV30 CAWTLPLRGAGNNEQFF
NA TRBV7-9 CASSFWATEAFF
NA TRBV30 CAWSPTVDTEAFF
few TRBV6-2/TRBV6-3 CASGERDYNEQFF
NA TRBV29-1 CSAKAGTGEFEQYF
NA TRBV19 CASSMSDNEQFF
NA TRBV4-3 CASSQDLNPSNEKLFF